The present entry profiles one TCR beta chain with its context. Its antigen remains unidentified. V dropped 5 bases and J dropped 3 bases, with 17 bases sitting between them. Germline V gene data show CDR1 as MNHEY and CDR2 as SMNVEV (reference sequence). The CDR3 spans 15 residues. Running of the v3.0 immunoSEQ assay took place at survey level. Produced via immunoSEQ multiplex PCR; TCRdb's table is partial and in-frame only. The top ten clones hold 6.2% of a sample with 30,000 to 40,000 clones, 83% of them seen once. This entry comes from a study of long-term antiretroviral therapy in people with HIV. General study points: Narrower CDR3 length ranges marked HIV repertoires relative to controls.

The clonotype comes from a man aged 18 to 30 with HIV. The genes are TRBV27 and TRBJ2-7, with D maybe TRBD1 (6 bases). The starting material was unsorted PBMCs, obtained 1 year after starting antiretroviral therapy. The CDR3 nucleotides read TGTGCCAGCAGTACACAGGGCGGTGGGTACTACGAGCAGTACTTC. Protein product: CASSTQGGGYYEQYF.